Following are 5 T cell receptor beta chains from one sample sequenced in a study of blood T cell repertoires in COVID-19. The table came from immunoSEQ multiplex PCR; TCRdb's copy has only in-frame clones and leaves some out. Of about 160,000 clones listed, approximately 83% are singletons. The source material was peripheral blood. The source is a woman of 80 years or more with active or convalescent COVID-19.

The J gene is TRBJ1-2, the V gene TRBV6-6, with D perhaps matching TRBD1 (5 bases). The CDR3 has 13 amino acids. V was clipped by 6 bases and J by 7 bases, with 15 bases between them. Germline loops: CDR1 MNHNY, CDR2 SVGAGI (reference sequence). CDR3 amino acids: CASRVRTGGGYTF. CDR3 nucleotides: TGTGCCAGCAGGGTCAGGACGGGGGGTGGCTACACCTTC.

V and J are TRBV4-3 and TRBJ1-2; D not resolved. The germline gives CDR1 LGHNA, CDR2 YSLEER. Deletions cut 0 bases from V and 5 bases from J, with 7 bases between. This CDR3 has 13 residues. CDR3 region: CASSQEVQYGYTF. CDR3 DNA: TGCGCCAGCAGCCAAGAGGTCCAGTATGGCTACACCTTC.

This clone was recorded a few times. This chain connects TRBV7-2 to TRBJ1-2; perhaps TRBD1 as D (5 bases). Trimming pared 3 bases from V and 0 bases from J, leaving 11 bases between. CDR1 and CDR2 from the germline V gene are SGHTA and FQGNSA. This CDR3 is built from 15 residues. CDR3 sequence reads: CASSFLQGTNYGYTF. In DNA form, the CDR3 reads TGTGCCAGCAGCTTTCTTCAGGGTACTAACTATGGCTACACCTTC.

The chain links TRBV5-1 to TRBJ2-3; 9 bases map to TRBD2. The CDR3 is 16 residues long. Germline V gene lookup returns CDR1 SGHRS and CDR2 YFSETQ. The V segment lost 4 bases and the J segment 2 bases; nucleotides outside the gene matches: 8. Here the CDR3 reads CASSPLSGGSTDTQYF. The CDR3 DNA sequence: TGCGCCAGCAGCCCGCTTAGCGGGGGATCCACAGATACGCAGTATTTT.

This sequence joins TRBV5-5 and TRBJ1-1; no firm D call. The CDR3 has 13 amino acids. Germline lookup yields CDR1 SGHKS and CDR2 YYEKEE (reference sequence). Trimming left V 4 bases short and J 1 base short, with 8 bases between. The CDR3 nucleotides read TGTGCCAGCAGCCCTTTACAGAACACTGAAGCTTTCTTT. Amino acid sequence: CASSPLQNTEAFF.